This T cell receptor (beta chain) was sequenced in a study of cytomegalovirus exposure and HLA in healthy donors (dated by TCRdb to about 2017). The study in broad terms: An earlier analysis of some 600 of the donors reported about 300 Gb of sequence data and around 100 million unique TCR beta sequences obtained from about 180 million T cells. An early release that covered about 600 HLA-typed donors contained approximately 320 gigabases of sequencing data and roughly 84 million unique TCR sequences. Of the 300 to 500 genotyped donors, over 80% were placed in the genetic ancestry cluster associated with self-reported Caucasian donors. The study aimed to test whether signatures of past pathogen exposure could be identified by cataloging public T cell receptors. Using immunosequencing, the study profiled T cell repertoires from about 650 subjects and related those repertoires to cytomegalovirus serostatus. A separate validation cohort of about 110 different subjects was used in addition to the approximately 610-subject first cohort. The study combined high-throughput TCR immunosequencing, statistical association of individual TCRs with disease status, and machine learning to predict cytomegalovirus infection status. In a later analysis, previously published TCR beta repertoires from about 640 donors were re-analyzed and high-resolution HLA genotyping was added so that TCR occurrence patterns could be studied. The later analysis used no new phenotypic data to find candidate immune exposures, relying instead on TCR beta sequences and their occurrence across donors. To decide whether each TCR beta V gene segment behaved as functional or pseudogenic, an earlier analysis of approximately 600 of the donors relied on high-throughput TCR beta sequencing. Alongside the repertoire data, information on donor age, sex, ethnicity and CMV serostatus was compiled. In a later genetic analysis, genome-wide SNP genotypes for about 55% of the 666 donors were used, and that subset was treated as a discovery cohort. All discovery cohort repertoires had been generated using a single sequencing platform. HLA typing covered class I and class II loci at four-digit resolution. Typing coverage differed by locus: A, B, C, DRB1 and DQB1 were typed in about 620-630 donors, DQA1 in roughly 510, DPA1 in over 600, and DPB1 in 450 to 480. About 5 DR-DQ haplotypes were handled as single units for association and clustering, since linkage in the cohort was strong. Among about 360 genotyped donors of the cohort, an average of around 240,000 unique TCR beta nucleotide sequences were sequenced per donor, 15% to 20% of them non-productive. Overall study results and their limits: In a later genetic analysis, a missense DCLRE1C variant was associated with V-gene and J-gene trimming of TCR beta chains, and the association was replicated in an independent cohort. In vitro tests confirmed that a few of the cytomegalovirus-associated TCR beta chains recognize cytomegalovirus antigens. Compared with the roughly 710-donor mean, donors in an Asian-associated ancestry cluster had fewer N-insertions in productive TCRs, according to a later genetic analysis. In a later analysis, HLA-associated TCR beta chains were found to be more clonally expanded and to have lower generation probabilities than equally common non-associated chains. Because the 87-base-pair reads could not distinguish some IMGT-functional V segments, including TRBV6-2 and TRBV6-3, those segments were excluded. According to the authors, the approach could potentially be generalized to other disease states and immunological phenotypes. In the study, about 150 TCR beta chains were listed as associated with cytomegalovirus. Assigning TCR associations to individual alleles was difficult when HLA alleles, especially DR and DQ, strongly co-occurred. Broadly in line with IMGT annotations, most TCR beta V segments showed up in productive rearrangements about 87% or about 30% of the time in an earlier analysis of approximately 640 of the donors. A cluster of highly shared sequence variants was judged likely to represent a technical artifact of the sequencing pipeline. In both the original and validation cohorts, the classifier was reported to diagnose cytomegalovirus status with high specificity and sensitivity. The earlier analysis of fewer than 750 of the donors excluded 15 to 20 rarely observed V segments, including chromosome 9 orphons, because counts were too low. A further reported finding was that TCR beta sequences accurately predicted the HLA-A and HLA-B alleles for most subjects in the first cohort. Presence/absence analyses assumed roughly uniform sequencing depth across donors, an assumption that may not hold. According to a later analysis, parvovirus B19, influenza, CMV and Epstein-Barr virus appeared linked to several top co-occurrence clusters. Correlated functional status among segregating V segments might be attributable to linkage disequilibrium, but an unknown experimental factor could not be ruled out. At a false discovery rate of 0.05, a later analysis linked approximately 18,000 TCR beta sequences to specific HLA alleles. Immune exposure information for the cohort was limited to CMV serostatus. In a later analysis, most CMV-associated TCR beta chains were found to appear HLA-restricted, with HLA associations seemingly driven largely by CMV exposure. The cohort was sequenced for TCR beta chains only, and without alpha or paired-chain data the features that could be detected were limited. HLA typing was unavailable for some donors at each locus, so association tests used only the typed subset. While some public TCRs were present in many individuals, most TCR sequences turned up only very rarely across donors. In a later analysis, the rate of TCR association differed among HLA loci, with DRB1 alleles having the most associated TCRs and HLA-C alleles having the fewest.

The germline V gene (reference sequence) specifies MNHEY as CDR1 and SMNVEV as CDR2. V drops 1 base and J drops 5 bases, leaving 15 bases in between. The CDR3 measures 15 amino acids from cysteine to phenylalanine. Only the CDR3 DNA is retained, 45 bases long and in frame from the first base. The cohort consisted of hundreds of healthy bone marrow donors. At the time of sampling, every cohort member was nominally healthy, though immune exposures that went unrecorded were likely present. The donor tested CMV seropositive and was one of the 289 seropositive cohort members. A peripheral blood sample was collected from each donor, and TCR beta sequencing was performed on peripheral blood mononuclear cells. The Qiagen DNeasy Blood Extraction Kit was used to extract genomic DNA from the blood cell samples. On this clone itself: No cognate antigen has been identified for it. No per-base quality is available; no much larger clone lies one base away.

To prepare the library, the immunoSEQ multiplex PCR assay was applied. The multiplex PCR relied on a mix of 60 forward primers for TCR Vbeta segments and 13 reverse primers for TCR Jbeta segments. Amplification of the CDR3 region of rearranged TCR beta genes was performed with a multiplex PCR assay on genomic DNA. The amplified TCR beta libraries were sequenced on the Illumina HiSeq System as 87-base-pair reads. Processing in the source paper ran as follows. In a later analysis, approximately 74 million unique TCR beta chains were counted across the 500 to 850 repertoires, and roughly 10 million of these chains were shared by at least two donors. Raw reads were error-corrected and collapsed into unique sequences by a nearest-neighbor algorithm in which closely related sequences were merged to remove PCR and sequencing errors. V, D and J gene segments were assigned by aligning CDR3 sequences to IMGT reference sequences. For a sequence to be retained, a match of at least six nucleotides was required to both a V gene segment and a J gene segment. Rearrangements were called productive when the CDR3 lacked stop codons and stayed in frame with V and J; all others were non-productive. Following IMGT convention, CDR3 was defined as the stretch from the second conserved V-encoded cysteine up to the conserved J-encoded phenylalanine. The earlier analysis of around 640 of the donors excluded sequences that lacked an unambiguous match to a single V gene segment. In an earlier analysis of more than 500 of the donors, a V segment was called functional when productive rearrangements were above 56.7%, and segregating when the standard deviation between donors exceeded 5%. A statistical classification framework was built for diagnosing cytomegalovirus status from the catalog of TCR beta chain sequences. A later analysis assigned V and J genes by comparing TCR nucleotide sequences with IMGT/GENE-DB human TR gene sequences. The TCRdist pipeline was used in a later analysis to assign CDR3 sequences and most-parsimonious VDJ recombination scenarios. In a later analysis, each TCR beta chain was defined by its CDR3 amino acid sequence together with its V-gene family, and reads lacking a unique V-gene family were excluded. In a later analysis, approximately 590 highly shared, low-generation-probability nucleotide sequences were removed to address suspected cross-contamination and a sequencing artifact. A later analysis calculated a clonal expansion index for each public chain from normalized within-repertoire ranks of inferred template counts. In a later analysis, generation probabilities were computed with a VDJ recombination model fitted to out-of-frame rearrangements, and the resulting probabilities were checked against IGoR. In a later analysis, hypergeometric tests were used to score TCR-TCR, TCR-HLA and TCR-CMV co-occurrence, with a repertoire-size bias correction applied to TCR pairs. False discovery rates were estimated in a later analysis by permuting HLA or CMV assignments 20 times. In a later analysis, co-occurring TCRs were grouped using DBSCAN, and TCRdist sequence similarity was added for clustering within HLA-allele-positive subsets. Repertoires with fewer than 30,000 or more than 120,000 public chains were left out of co-occurrence clustering, as were five repertoires with anomalous nucleotide sharing. The clones in this table, taken by TCRdb from immuneACCESS, are in-frame only. Not every clone is retained; where verified, under half of the shortfall comes from an unresolved V gene, and the cause of the rest is unknown. The DNA was the basis for D and trimming; V, J and clone size are from that table. Counted in this sample were around 110,000 clones; around 69% of them appeared once. About 8.1% of the sample is taken by the ten largest.

The receptor comes from a woman aged 40 to 55 in good health and CMV-seropositive. The rearranged segments are TRBV27 and TRBJ2-7; TRBD2 is a weak D gene call, 7 bases matching. Sequencing was carried out using PBMCs. The sequence in DNA is TGTGCCAGCAGTTTATTAGGGGGGGCTGGAAACGAGCAGTACTTC. The translation is CASSLLGGAGNEQYF.